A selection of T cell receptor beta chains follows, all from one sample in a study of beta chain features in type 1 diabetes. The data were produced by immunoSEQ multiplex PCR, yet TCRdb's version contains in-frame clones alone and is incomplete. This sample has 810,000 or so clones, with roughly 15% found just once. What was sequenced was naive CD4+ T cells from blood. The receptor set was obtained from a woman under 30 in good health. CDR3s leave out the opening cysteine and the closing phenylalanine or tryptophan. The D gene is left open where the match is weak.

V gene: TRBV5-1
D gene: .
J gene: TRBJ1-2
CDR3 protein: ASSSDHYGYT

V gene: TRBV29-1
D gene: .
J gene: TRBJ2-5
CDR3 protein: SVQGAFSGRKETQY

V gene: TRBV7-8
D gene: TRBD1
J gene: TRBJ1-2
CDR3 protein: ASSIDQGQGIVT

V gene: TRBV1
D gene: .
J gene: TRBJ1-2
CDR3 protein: TSSQDPGRILPGGYT

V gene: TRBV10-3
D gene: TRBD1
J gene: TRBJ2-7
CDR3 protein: AISESNRGFNEQY

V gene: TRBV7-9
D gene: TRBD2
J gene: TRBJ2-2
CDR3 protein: ASSLLREYGGELF

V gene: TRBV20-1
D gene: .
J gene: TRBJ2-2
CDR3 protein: SAREFGELF

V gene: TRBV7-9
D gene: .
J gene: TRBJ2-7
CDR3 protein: ASSPSGYSYEQY

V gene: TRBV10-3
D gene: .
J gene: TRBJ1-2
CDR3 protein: AISESIGGNYGYT

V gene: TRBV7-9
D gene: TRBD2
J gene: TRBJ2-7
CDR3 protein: ASSFHRTRRWEQY

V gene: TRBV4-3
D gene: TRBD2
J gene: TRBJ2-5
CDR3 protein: ASSQLAGAPGETQY

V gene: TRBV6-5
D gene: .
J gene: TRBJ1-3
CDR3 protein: ASSWSSGNTIY

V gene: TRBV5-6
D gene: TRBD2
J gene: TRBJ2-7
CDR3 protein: ASSDTSVSYEQY

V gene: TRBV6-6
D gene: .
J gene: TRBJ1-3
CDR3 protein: ASSYWGAGNTIY

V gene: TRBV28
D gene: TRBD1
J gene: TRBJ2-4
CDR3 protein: ASSPSPGQGKNIQY

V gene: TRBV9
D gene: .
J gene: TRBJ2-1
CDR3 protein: ASSPSLDEQF

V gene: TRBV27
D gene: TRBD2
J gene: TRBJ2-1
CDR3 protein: ASSPPGREKGNEQF

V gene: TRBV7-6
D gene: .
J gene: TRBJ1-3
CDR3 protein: ASSSLGVRAYSGNTIY

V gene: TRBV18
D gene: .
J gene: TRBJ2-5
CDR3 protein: ASSPFVDPQETQY

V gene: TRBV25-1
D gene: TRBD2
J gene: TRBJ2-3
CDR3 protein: ASSVAGTSGNTDTQY

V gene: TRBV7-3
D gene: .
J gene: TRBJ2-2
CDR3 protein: ASSLAGTGELF

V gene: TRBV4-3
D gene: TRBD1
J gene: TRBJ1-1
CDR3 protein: ASSHGTVSSTEAF

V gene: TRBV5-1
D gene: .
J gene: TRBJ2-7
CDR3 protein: ASSWDGLGSYEQY

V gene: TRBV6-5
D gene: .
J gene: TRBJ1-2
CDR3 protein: ASSSPGTLLGGYT

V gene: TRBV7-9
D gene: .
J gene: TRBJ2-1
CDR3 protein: ASSYRGTPYNEQF

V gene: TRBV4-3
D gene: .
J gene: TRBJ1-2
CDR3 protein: ASSQGGSNYGYT

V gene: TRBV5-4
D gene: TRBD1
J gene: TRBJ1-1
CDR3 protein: ASSLGGSGGHTEAF

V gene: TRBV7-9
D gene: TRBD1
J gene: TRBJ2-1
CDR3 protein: ASSFDRVNEQF

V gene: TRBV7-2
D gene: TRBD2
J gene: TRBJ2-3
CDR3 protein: ASSLGTSITDTQY

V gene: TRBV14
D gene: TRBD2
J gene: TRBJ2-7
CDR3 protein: ASSRLASYEQY

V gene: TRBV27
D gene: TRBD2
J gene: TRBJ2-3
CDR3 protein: ASTRDYRQTDTQY

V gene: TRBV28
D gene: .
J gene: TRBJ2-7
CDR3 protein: ASTPGGDSYEQY

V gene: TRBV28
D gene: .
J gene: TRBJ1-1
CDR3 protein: ATSGRPSEAF

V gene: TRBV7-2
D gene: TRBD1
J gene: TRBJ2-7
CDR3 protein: ASSSTGSEGYEQY

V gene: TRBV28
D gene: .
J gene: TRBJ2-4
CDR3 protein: ASSTRPGQTLAKNIQY

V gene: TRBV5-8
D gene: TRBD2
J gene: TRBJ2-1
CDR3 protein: ASSELAGVNNEQF

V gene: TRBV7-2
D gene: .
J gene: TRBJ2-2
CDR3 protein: ASSLRYTGELF

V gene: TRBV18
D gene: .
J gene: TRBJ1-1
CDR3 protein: ASSRSSSTEAF

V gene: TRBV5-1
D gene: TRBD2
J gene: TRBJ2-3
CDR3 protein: ASRRTSGRVDTQY

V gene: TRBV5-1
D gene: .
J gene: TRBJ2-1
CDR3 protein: ASSLGQRSYNEQF